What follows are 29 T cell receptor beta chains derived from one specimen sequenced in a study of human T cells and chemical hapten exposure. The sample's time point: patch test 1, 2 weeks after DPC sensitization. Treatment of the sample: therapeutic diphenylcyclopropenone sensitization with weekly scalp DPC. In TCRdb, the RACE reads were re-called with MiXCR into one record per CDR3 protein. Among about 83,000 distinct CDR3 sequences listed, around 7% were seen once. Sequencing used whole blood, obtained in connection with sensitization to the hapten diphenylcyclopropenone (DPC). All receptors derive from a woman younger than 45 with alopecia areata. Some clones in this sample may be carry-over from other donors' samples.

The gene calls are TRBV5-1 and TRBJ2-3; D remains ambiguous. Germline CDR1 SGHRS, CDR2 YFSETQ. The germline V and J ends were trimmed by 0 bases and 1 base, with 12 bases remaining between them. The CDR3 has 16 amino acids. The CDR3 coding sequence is TGCGCCAGCAGCTTGGGGCCGACTGGTGGCACAGATACGCAGTATTTT. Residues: CASSLGPTGGTDTQYF.

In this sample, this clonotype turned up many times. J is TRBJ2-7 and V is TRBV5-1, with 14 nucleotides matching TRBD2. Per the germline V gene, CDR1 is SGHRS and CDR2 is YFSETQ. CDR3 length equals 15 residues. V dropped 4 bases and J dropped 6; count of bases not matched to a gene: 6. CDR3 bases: TGCGCCAGCAGCAGGACTAGCGGGGGGCCCCTCGAGCAGTACTTC. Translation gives CASSRTSGGPLEQYF.

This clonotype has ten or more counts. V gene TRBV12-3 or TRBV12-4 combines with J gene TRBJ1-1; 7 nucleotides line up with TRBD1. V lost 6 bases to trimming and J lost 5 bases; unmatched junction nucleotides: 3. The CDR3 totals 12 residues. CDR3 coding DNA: TGTGCCAGCAGCCTCAGGGGGACTGAAGCTTTCTTT. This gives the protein CASSLRGTEAFF.

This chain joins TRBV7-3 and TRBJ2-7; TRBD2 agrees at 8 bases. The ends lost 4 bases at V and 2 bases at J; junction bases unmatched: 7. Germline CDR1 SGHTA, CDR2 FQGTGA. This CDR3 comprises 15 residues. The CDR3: CASSSLAGRAYEQYF. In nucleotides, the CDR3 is TGTGCCAGCAGCTCTTTAGCGGGGAGAGCCTACGAGCAGTACTTC.

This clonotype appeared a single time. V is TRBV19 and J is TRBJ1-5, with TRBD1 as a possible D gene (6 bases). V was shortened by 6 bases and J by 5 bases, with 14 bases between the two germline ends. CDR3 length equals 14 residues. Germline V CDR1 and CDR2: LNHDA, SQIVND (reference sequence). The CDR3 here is CASRPYREDQPQHF. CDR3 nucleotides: TGTGCCAGTAGGCCCTACAGGGAAGATCAGCCCCAGCATTTT.

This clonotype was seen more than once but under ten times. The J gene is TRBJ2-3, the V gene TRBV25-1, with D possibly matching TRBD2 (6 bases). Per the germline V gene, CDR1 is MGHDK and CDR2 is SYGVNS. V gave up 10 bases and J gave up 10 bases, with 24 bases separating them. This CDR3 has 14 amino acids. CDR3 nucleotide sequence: TGTGCCACTTCTCTCCCCGGGTTCGGCGGGGCGCAGTATTTT. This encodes CATSLPGFGGAQYF.

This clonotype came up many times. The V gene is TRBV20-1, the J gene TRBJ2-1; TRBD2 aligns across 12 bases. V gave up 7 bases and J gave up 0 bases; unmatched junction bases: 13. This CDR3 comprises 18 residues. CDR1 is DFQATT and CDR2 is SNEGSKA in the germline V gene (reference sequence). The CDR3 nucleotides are TGCAGTGGGGGGTCTAGCGGGGGGGCCGGTGCCTCCTACAATGAGCAGTTCTTC. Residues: CSGGSSGGAGASYNEQFF.

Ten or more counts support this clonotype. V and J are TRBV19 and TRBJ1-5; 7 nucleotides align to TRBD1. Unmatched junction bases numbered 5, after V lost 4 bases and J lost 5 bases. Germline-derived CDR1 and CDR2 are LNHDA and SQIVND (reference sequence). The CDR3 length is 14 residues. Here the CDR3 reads CASSTGQAHQPQHF. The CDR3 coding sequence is TGTGCCAGTAGTACCGGACAGGCCCATCAGCCCCAGCATTTT.

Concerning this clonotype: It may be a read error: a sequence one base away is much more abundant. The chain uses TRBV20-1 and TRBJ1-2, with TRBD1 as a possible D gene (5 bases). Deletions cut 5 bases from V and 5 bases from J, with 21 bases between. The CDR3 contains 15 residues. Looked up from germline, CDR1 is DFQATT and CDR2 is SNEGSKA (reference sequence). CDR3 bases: TGCAGTGCTGGGGACCCGGCGATGTTACAATATGGCTACACCTTC. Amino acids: CSAGDPAMLQYGYTF.

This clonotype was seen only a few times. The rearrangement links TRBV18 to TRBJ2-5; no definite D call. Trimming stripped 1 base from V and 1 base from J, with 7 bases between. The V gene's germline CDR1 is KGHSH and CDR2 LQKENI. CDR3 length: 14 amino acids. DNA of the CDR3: TGTGCCAGCTCACCACAGCACCCCCAAGAGACCCAGTACTTC. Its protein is CASSPQHPQETQYF. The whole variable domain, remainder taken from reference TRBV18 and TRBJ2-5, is NAGVMQNPRHLVRRRGQEARLRCSPMKGHSHVYWYRQLPEEGLKFMVYLQKENIIDESGMPKERFSAEFPKEGPSILRIQQVVRGDSAAYFCASSPQHPQETQYFGPGTRLLVL.

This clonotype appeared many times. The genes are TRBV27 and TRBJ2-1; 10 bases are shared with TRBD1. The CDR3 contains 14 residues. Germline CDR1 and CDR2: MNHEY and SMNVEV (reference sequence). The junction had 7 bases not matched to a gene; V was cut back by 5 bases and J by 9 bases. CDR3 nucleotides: TGTGCCAGCAGTCTAGACAGGGGGCGAGGTGAGCAGTTCTTC. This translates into CASSLDRGRGEQFF.

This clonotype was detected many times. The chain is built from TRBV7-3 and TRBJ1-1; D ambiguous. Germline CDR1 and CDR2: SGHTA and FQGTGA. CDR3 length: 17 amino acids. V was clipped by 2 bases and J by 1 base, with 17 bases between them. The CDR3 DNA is TGTGCCAGCAGCTTAGAGCGCTTCCTAGGACCGAACACTGAAGCTTTCTTT. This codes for CASSLERFLGPNTEAFF.

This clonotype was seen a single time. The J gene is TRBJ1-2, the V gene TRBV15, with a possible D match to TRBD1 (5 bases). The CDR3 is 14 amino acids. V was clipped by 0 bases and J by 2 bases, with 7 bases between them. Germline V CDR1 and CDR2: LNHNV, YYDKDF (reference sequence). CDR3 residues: CATSRDDSNYGYTF. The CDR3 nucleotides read TGTGCCACCAGCAGAGATGACAGCAACTATGGCTACACCTTC. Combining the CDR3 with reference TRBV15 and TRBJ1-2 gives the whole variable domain DAMVIQNPRYQVTQFGKPVTLSCSQTLNHNVMYWYQQKSSQAPKLLFHYYDKDFNNEADTPDNFQSRRPNTSFCFLDIRSPGLGDTAMYLCATSRDDSNYGYTFGSGTRLTVV.

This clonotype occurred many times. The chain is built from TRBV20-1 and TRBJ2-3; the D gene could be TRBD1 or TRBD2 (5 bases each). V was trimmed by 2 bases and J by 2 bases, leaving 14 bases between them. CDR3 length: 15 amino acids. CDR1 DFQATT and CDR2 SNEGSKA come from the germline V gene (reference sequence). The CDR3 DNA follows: TGCAGTGCTAGATCTTACTTGGGGGTCACAGATACGCAGTATTTT. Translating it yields CSARSYLGVTDTQYF.

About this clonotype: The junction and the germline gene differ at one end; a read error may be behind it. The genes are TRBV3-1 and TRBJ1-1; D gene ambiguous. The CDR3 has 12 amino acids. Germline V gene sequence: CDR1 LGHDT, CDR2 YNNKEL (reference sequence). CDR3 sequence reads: CGSSQLNTEAFF. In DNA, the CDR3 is TGTGGCAGCAGCCAGTTGAACACTGAAGCTTTCTTT.

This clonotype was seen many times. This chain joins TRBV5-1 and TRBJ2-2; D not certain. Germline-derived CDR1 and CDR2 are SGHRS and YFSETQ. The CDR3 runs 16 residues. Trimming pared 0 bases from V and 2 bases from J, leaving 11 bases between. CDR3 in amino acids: CASSLEGARNTGELFF. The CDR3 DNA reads TGCGCCAGCAGCTTGGAAGGAGCCAGAAACACCGGGGAGCTGTTTTTT.

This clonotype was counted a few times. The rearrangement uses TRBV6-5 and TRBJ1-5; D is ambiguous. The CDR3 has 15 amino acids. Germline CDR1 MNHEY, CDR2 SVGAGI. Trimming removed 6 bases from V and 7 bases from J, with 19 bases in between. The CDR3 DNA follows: TGTGCCAGCAGCCTAGGTACTAAGGATGGCCAGCCCCAGCATTTT. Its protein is CASSLGTKDGQPQHF.

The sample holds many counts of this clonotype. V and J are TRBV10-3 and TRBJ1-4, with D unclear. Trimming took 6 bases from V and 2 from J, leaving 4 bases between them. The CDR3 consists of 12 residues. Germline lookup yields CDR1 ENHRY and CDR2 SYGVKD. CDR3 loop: CAIRGTNEKLFF. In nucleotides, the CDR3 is TGTGCCATCAGGGGGACTAATGAAAAACTGTTTTTT.

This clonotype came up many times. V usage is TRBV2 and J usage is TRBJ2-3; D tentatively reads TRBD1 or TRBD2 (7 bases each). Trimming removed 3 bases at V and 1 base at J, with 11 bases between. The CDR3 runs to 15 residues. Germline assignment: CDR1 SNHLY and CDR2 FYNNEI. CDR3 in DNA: TGTGCCAGCAGTGAGGGAGGGACAGGCACAGATACGCAGTATTTT. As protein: CASSEGGTGTDTQYF.

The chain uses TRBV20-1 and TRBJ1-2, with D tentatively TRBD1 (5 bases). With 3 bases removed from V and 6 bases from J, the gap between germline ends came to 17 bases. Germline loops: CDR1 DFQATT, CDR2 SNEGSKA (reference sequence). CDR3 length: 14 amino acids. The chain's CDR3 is CSASTPGTQDGYTF. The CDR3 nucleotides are TGCAGTGCTAGTACACCAGGGACGCAAGATGGCTACACCTTC.

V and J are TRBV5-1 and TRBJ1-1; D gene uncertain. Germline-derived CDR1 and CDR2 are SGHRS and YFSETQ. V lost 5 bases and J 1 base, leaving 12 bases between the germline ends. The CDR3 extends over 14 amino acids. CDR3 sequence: CASRVDKSNTEAFF. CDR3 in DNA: TGCGCCAGCAGAGTCGACAAATCGAACACTGAAGCTTTCTTT.

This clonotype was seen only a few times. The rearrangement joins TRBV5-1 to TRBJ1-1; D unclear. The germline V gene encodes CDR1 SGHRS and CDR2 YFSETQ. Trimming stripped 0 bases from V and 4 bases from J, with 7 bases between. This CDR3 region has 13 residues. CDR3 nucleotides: TGCGCCAGCAGCTTGGCGGAGCGCACTGAAGCTTTCTTT. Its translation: CASSLAERTEAFF. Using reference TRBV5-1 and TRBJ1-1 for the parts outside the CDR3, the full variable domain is KAGVTQTPRYLIKTRGQQVTLSCSPISGHRSVSWYQQTPGQGLQFLFEYFSETQRNKGNFPGRFSGRQFSNSRSEMNVSTLELGDSALYLCASSLAERTEAFFGQGTRLTVV.

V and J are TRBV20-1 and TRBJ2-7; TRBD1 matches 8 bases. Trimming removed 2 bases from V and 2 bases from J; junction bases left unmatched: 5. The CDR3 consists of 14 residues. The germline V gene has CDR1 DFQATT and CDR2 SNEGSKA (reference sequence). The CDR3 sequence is CSARYRGCPYEQYF. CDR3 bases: TGCAGTGCTAGATACAGGGGGTGTCCCTACGAGCAGTACTTC.

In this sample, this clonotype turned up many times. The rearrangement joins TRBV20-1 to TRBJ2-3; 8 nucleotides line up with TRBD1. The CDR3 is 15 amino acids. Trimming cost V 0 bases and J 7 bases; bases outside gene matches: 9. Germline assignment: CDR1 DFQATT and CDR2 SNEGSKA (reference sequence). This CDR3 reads CSARDSAGGAYTQYF. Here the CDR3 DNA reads TGCAGTGCTAGAGATTCGGCAGGGGGCGCATATACGCAGTATTTT.

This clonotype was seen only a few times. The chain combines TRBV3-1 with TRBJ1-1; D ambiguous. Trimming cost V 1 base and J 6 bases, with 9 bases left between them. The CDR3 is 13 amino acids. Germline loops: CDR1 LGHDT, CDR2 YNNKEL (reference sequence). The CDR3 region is CASSQVDPSEAFF. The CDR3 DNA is TGTGCCAGCAGCCAAGTAGACCCCTCTGAAGCTTTCTTT.

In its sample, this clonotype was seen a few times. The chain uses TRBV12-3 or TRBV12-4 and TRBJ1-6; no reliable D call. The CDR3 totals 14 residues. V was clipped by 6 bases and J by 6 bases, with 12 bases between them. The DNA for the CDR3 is TGTGCCAGCAGCGCCCGTCCGTTTAATTCACCCCTCCACTTT. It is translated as CASSARPFNSPLHF.

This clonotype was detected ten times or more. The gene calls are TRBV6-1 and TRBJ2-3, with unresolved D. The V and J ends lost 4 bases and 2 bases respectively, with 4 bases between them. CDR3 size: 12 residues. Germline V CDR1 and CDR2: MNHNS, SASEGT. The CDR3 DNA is TGTGCCAGCAGTGGTGCCACAGATACGCAGTATTTT. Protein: CASSGATDTQYF.

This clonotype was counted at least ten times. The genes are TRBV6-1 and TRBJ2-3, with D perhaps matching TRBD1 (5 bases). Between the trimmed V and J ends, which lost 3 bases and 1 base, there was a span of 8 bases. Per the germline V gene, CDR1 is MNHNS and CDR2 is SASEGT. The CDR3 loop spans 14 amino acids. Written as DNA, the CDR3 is TGTGCCAGCAGTGAGATGACAGGCACAGATACGCAGTATTTT. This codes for CASSEMTGTDTQYF.

The CDR3 DNA sequence: TGTGCCAGCAGCCCTCAGGTTACCTACGAGCAGTACTTC. This encodes CASSPQVTYEQYF. The chain employs TRBV7-9 and TRBJ2-7; no clear D. From germline, CDR1 is SEHNR and CDR2 FQNEAQ (reference sequence). CDR3 size: 13 residues. V dropped 5 bases and J dropped 2 bases, with 10 bases sitting between them.